This TCR beta chain was recorded in a study of cytomegalovirus exposure and HLA in healthy donors. Study conclusions and caveats: Serostatus for CMV was the only available immune exposure information. In most subjects, TCR beta sequences reportedly gave accurate predictions of HLA-A and HLA-B alleles.

Germline CDR1 reads SNHLY; CDR2 reads FYNNEI. The V end was cut by 6 bases, the J end by 11 bases, with 25 bases between. This CDR3 is 16 amino acids long. PCR amplification relied on 60 Vbeta primers (plus 13 Jbeta primers). Libraries were prepared by immunoSEQ multiplex PCR; TCRdb keeps only in-frame clonotypes and omits some of them. The table shows approximately 79,000 clones, with roughly 80% occurring only once. Each donor's status was that of a healthy bone marrow donor. Of note for this clone: Its antigen is not identified.

This chain connects TRBV2 to TRBJ2-2, with D maybe TRBD2 (7 bases). Input material: PBMCs. The receptor's source is a middle-aged woman in good health and CMV-seropositive. CDR3 amino acids: CASSVFAGATSLELFF. Written as DNA, the CDR3 is TGTGCCAGCAGCGTGTTTGCGGGGGCCACATCACTCGAGCTGTTTTTT. Combining the CDR3 with reference TRBV2 and TRBJ2-2 gives the whole variable domain EPEVTQTPSHQVTQMGQEVILRCVPISNHLYFYWYRQILGQKVEFLVSFYNNEISEKSEIFDDQFSVERPDGSNFTLKIRSTKLEDSAMYFCASSVFAGATSLELFFGEGSRLTVL.